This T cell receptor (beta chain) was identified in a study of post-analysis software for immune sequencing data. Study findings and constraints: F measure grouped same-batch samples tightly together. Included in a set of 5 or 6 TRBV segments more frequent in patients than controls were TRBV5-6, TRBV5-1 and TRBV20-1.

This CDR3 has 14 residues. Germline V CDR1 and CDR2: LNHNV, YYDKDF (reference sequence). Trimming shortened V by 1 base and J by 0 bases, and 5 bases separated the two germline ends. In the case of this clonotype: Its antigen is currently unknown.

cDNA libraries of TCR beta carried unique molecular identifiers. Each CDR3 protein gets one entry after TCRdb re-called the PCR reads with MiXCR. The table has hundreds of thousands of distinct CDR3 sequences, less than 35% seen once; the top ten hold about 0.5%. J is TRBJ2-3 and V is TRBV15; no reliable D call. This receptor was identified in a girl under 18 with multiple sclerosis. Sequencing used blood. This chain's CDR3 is CATSRGLSTDTQYF. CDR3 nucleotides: TGTGCCACCAGCAGAGGCCTGAGCACAGATACGCAGTATTTT.